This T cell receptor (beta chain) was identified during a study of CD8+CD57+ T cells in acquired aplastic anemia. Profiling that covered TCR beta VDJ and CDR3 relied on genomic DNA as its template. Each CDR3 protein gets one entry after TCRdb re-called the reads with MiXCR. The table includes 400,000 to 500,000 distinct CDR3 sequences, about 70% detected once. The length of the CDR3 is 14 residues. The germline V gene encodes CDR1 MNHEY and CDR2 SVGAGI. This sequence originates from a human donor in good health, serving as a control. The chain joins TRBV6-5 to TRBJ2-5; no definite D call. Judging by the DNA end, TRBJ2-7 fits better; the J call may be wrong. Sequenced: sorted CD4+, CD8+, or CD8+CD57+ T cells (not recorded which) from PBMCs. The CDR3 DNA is TGTGCCAGCAGTTACTCGGACGGAGCCTACGAGCAGTACTTC. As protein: CASSYSDGAYEQYF.